These 10 T cell receptor beta chains originate from one sample sequenced in a study of blood T cell repertoires in COVID-19. TCRdb's table, derived via immunoSEQ multiplex PCR, lists solely in-frame clones and lacks some. The sample contains about 70,000 clones, about 90% of which appear only once. The specimen sequenced was peripheral blood. The source is a human donor in a cohort sampled during active COVID-19.

The rearrangement links TRBV29-1 to TRBJ2-3, with D possibly being TRBD2 (6 bases). Trimming removed 6 bases from V and 4 bases from J, with 14 bases in between. This CDR3 contains 13 residues. Germline CDR1 reads SQVTM; CDR2 reads ANQGSEA. The CDR3 loop is CSVLGSGADTQYF. Written as DNA, the CDR3 is TGCAGCGTCCTCGGATCGGGGGCAGATACGCAGTATTTT.

This clone appeared a single time. This CDR3 reads CASGAQGADTEAFF. The CDR3 nucleotides read TGTGCTAGTGGAGCACAGGGGGCTGATACTGAAGCTTTCTTT. V is TRBV12-5 and J is TRBJ1-1, with 9 bases matching TRBD1. CDR1 and CDR2 from the germline V gene are LGHNT and FRNRAP. The CDR3 runs to 14 residues. J was trimmed by 5 bases and V by 6 bases; bases with no gene match: 7.

J is TRBJ2-3 and V is TRBV6-6; 7 nucleotides agree with TRBD2. The CDR3 contains 14 residues. Trimming at V came to 4 bases and at J to 5 bases, leaving 6 bases not matched to a gene. Germline assignment: CDR1 MNHNY and CDR2 SVGAGI (reference sequence). CDR3 DNA sequence: TGTGCCAGCAGTTTTGCTAGCGGCGGAGATACGCAGTATTTT. The encoded protein is CASSFASGGDTQYF.

This clone has a single count. This rearrangement joins TRBV9 to TRBJ2-2; 12 bases agree with TRBD2. Germline trimming cut 0 bases from V and 5 bases from J; bases unmatched to any gene: 5. The CDR3 has 17 residues. Germline assignment: CDR1 SGDLS and CDR2 YYNGEE. CDR3 residues: CASSVALAGGPTGELFF. The DNA for the CDR3 is TGTGCCAGCAGCGTAGCTCTAGCGGGAGGGCCAACCGGGGAGCTGTTTTTT. The complete variable domain, with remaining parts taken from reference TRBV9 and TRBJ2-2, reads DSGVTQTPKHLITATGQRVTLRCSPRSGDLSVYWYQQSLDQGLQFLIQYYNGEERAKGNILERFSAQQFPDLHSELNLSSLELGDSALYFCASSVALAGGPTGELFFGEGSRLTVL.

In this sample, this clone turned up once. The genes are TRBV28 and TRBJ1-5; 10 bases fit TRBD1. V shed 7 bases, J shed 2 bases, and the junction held 8 bases outside the gene matches. The CDR3 length is 16 residues. CDR1 and CDR2 (germline): MDHEN, SYDVKM. Here the CDR3 reads CASTPDRGTRNQPQHF. CDR3 nucleotides: TGTGCCAGCACCCCGGACAGGGGGACTCGCAATCAGCCCCAGCATTTT.

This chain connects TRBV6-2 or TRBV6-3 to TRBJ1-5; 8 bases align to TRBD1. J gave up 5 bases and V 4 bases, and 4 bases lay outside the gene matches. Germline V lookup: CDR1 MNHEY, CDR2 SVGEGT. CDR3 length: 14 amino acids. The CDR3 reads CASSSGQGDQPQHF. The DNA for the CDR3 is TGTGCCAGCAGTTCCGGACAGGGTGATCAGCCCCAGCATTTT.

This chain links TRBV27 with TRBJ1-6; possibly TRBD1 for D (6 bases). The CDR3 has 16 residues. Trimming shortened V by 5 bases and J by 5 bases, and 16 bases separated the two germline ends. Looked up from germline, CDR1 is MNHEY and CDR2 is SMNVEV (reference sequence). The DNA for the CDR3 is TGTGCCAGCAGTCCCCCCGGGACAACGAATAATTCACCCCTCCACTTT. It encodes CASSPPGTTNNSPLHF.

This chain links TRBV6-5 with TRBJ1-2; 7 nucleotides agree with TRBD1. Looked up from germline, CDR1 is MNHEY and CDR2 is SVGAGI. The CDR3 spans 14 residues. V lost 4 bases to trimming and J lost 4 bases; unmatched junction nucleotides: 6. The CDR3 is CASSSLGTVYGYTF. The CDR3 DNA reads as TGTGCCAGCAGTTCCTTAGGGACAGTCTATGGCTACACCTTC.

The CDR3 coding sequence is TGTGCCAGCAGTGCACGGGGAGGCAGCAATCAGCCCCAGCATTTT. It encodes CASSARGGSNQPQHF. V and J are TRBV27 and TRBJ1-5; D gene unclear. Germline-derived CDR1 and CDR2 are MNHEY and SMNVEV (reference sequence). The CDR3 is 15 residues long. Trimming took off 5 bases at V and 1 base at J, with 12 bases between the two ends.

The V gene is TRBV7-2, the J gene TRBJ1-2; D might be TRBD1 (5 bases). Trimming took 5 bases from V and 8 from J, leaving 12 bases between them. The CDR3 is made up of 12 amino acids. CDR1 SGHTA and CDR2 FQGNSA come from the germline V gene. The DNA of the CDR3 is TGTGCCAGCAGCCCGGGGGTAGGGGGCTACACCTTC. This sequence encodes CASSPGVGGYTF.